This T cell receptor (beta chain) was identified in a study of vaccination and CD4 T cells after COVID-19. The Oncomine TCR Beta short-read assay sequenced DNA from cultured CD4+ T cells. In this case, cultured CD4+ T cells provided the extracted genomic DNA. TCRdb re-derived calls from the PCR reads in MiXCR, one entry per CDR3 protein. The sample holds around 20,000 distinct CDR3 sequences, 35% to 50% seen once. Points on this clonotype: The antigen remains unidentified. A junction boundary mismatches the germline segment, possibly from a read error.

Treatment meaning: 10-day PBMC culture with coronavirus spike peptide pools or control peptides (ViraFEST assay). CDR1 is SGHAT, CDR2 FQNNGV, per germline. This CDR3 has 13 amino acids. This chain joins TRBV11-2 and TRBJ1-1, with 9 bases lining up with TRBD1. The sample consisted of CD4+ T cells from blood, cultured in vitro, taken after SARS-CoV-2 vaccination. This TCR derives from a human donor who had recovered from COVID-19. The CDR3: CASGLAGTGRAFF. The CDR3 DNA sequence: TGTGCCAGCGGCTTAGCCGGGACAGGGAGAGCTTTCTTT. Variable domain in full (rest from reference TRBV11-2 and TRBJ1-1): EAGVAQSPRYKIIEKRQSVAFWCNPISGHATLYWYQQILGQGPKLLIQFQNNGVVDDSQLPKDRFSAERLKGVDSTLKIQPAKLEDSAVYLCASGLAGTGRAFFGQGTRLTVV.